Reported below is one T cell receptor (beta chain). The antigen this receptor binds is unknown. Base qualities are not at hand, and no much larger clone is one base apart. To sequence the TCRbeta CDR3 region, genomic DNA was isolated from the sorted cells. The immunoSEQ Assay was used to sequence the TCRbeta CDR3 regions. TCRdb re-hosts the immuneACCESS table, in-frame sequences only. Its copies lack some clones; in the studies checked, an unresolved V gene accounts for under half of them, and the cause for the rest is not known. For this sample there are approximately 74,000 clones; 90% appear just once. The biggest ten clones account for 1.5% to 2% of the sample. CDR1 and CDR2 are read off the germline V gene (reference sequence) as LNHNV and YYDKDF. Taken from cysteine to phenylalanine, the CDR3 has 13 residues. Here the CDR3 DNA is all that survives: 39 bases in frame from base 1. V and J are truncated by 0 bases and 6 bases respectively, leaving an intervening sequence of 5 bases.

These data belong to a study of OX40 agonist ivuxolimab in advanced cancers. Background for the entire study: Ivuxolimab was a fully human IgG2 agonistic monoclonal antibody targeting the costimulatory receptor OX40 (CD134). Intravenous ivuxolimab was administered to patients every 2 weeks at six dose levels: 0.01, 0.1, 0.3, 1.5, 3 and 10 mg/kg. Among the 50 to 55 dose-escalation patients, around 20 had hepatocellular carcinoma, roughly 15 melanoma, 9 renal cell carcinoma and 9 head and neck cancer. A male proportion of roughly 85% and a mean age of around 60 years, ranging from 23 to 79, were recorded for the dose-escalation cohort. Patients were allowed to have had prior anti-PD-1, anti-PD-L1 or anti-CTLA-4 therapy, and approximately 40% of the dose-escalation patients had been treated with checkpoint inhibitors. Three dose-escalation patients achieved partial responses, one with hepatocellular carcinoma and two with cutaneous melanoma. Peripheral TCRbeta sequencing was intended to test whether TCR sequence diversity was altered and clonal T-cell expansion was caused by ivuxolimab. The paper covers the monotherapy dose-escalation part of the phase I ivuxolimab trial, which included N of about 50 patients.

The trial excluded patients who had a history of autoimmune disease or were on systemic immunosuppression. In every dose cohort, peripheral blood was drawn for TCR sequencing at baseline, cycle 4 day 1, and cycle 7 day 1. Samples were obtained from an open-label, multicenter, first-in-human phase I dose-escalation trial of ivuxolimab. Adults with locally advanced or metastatic head and neck squamous cell, hepatocellular, melanoma or renal cell carcinoma were enrolled in the trial. Before TCR sequencing, CD4+ T cells and CD8+ T cells from peripheral blood were sorted into separate populations. What the study reported, not specific to this receptor: On average, CD8+ T cells showed more expanded clones than CD4+ T cells after ivuxolimab. Low levels of normalized T-cell clonal expansion were also seen in some patients who did not respond. Partial responders in the 0.1-3.0 mg/kg groups had among the lowest normalized peripheral clonal expansion, especially among CD8+ T cells. The antigen specificity of the peripheral T cells that underwent clonal expansion was not determined. At doses of 0.1 to 3.0 mg/kg, clonal expansion of both CD4+ and CD8+ T cells in blood was seen between baseline and week 6.

Sequencing was performed on CD4+ or CD8+ T cells sorted from blood, taken in a trial of the OX40 agonist ivuxolimab. The chain couples TRBV15 to TRBJ2-2, with no confidently assigned D gene. This receptor was identified in an adult with an advanced solid tumor such as melanoma, head and neck, liver or kidney cancer. The DNA sequence is as follows: TGTGCCACCAGCAGAGAGGATGCCGGGGAGCTGTTTTTT. This translates into CATSREDAGELFF.